This TCR beta chain came from a study of patients and donors after allogeneic stem cell transplantation. TCRdb passed the RT-PCR reads through MiXCR, listing each CDR3 protein once. Here the sample spans fewer than 180,000 distinct CDR3 sequences, 30% to 45% being singletons. Germline CDR1 SGHRS, CDR2 YFSETQ. This CDR3 has 17 amino acids. After removal of 0 bases from V and 5 bases from J, the junction contained 11 bases not matched to a gene. This receptor was taken from a human donor who was either an allogeneic HSCT recipient or a stem cell or donor lymphocyte infusion donor (not recorded which). It is not recorded whose cells these are; they may come from a transplant donor. The chain uses TRBV5-1 and TRBJ2-1, with 7 bases that match TRBD1. The sequenced sample was blood, either unsorted or a sorted T cell fraction (not recorded which). In DNA form, the CDR3 reads TGCGCCAGCAGCTTGGTAACAGGGGAAATTTCCAACAATGAGCAGTTCTTC. Protein sequence: CASSLVTGEISNNEQFF.